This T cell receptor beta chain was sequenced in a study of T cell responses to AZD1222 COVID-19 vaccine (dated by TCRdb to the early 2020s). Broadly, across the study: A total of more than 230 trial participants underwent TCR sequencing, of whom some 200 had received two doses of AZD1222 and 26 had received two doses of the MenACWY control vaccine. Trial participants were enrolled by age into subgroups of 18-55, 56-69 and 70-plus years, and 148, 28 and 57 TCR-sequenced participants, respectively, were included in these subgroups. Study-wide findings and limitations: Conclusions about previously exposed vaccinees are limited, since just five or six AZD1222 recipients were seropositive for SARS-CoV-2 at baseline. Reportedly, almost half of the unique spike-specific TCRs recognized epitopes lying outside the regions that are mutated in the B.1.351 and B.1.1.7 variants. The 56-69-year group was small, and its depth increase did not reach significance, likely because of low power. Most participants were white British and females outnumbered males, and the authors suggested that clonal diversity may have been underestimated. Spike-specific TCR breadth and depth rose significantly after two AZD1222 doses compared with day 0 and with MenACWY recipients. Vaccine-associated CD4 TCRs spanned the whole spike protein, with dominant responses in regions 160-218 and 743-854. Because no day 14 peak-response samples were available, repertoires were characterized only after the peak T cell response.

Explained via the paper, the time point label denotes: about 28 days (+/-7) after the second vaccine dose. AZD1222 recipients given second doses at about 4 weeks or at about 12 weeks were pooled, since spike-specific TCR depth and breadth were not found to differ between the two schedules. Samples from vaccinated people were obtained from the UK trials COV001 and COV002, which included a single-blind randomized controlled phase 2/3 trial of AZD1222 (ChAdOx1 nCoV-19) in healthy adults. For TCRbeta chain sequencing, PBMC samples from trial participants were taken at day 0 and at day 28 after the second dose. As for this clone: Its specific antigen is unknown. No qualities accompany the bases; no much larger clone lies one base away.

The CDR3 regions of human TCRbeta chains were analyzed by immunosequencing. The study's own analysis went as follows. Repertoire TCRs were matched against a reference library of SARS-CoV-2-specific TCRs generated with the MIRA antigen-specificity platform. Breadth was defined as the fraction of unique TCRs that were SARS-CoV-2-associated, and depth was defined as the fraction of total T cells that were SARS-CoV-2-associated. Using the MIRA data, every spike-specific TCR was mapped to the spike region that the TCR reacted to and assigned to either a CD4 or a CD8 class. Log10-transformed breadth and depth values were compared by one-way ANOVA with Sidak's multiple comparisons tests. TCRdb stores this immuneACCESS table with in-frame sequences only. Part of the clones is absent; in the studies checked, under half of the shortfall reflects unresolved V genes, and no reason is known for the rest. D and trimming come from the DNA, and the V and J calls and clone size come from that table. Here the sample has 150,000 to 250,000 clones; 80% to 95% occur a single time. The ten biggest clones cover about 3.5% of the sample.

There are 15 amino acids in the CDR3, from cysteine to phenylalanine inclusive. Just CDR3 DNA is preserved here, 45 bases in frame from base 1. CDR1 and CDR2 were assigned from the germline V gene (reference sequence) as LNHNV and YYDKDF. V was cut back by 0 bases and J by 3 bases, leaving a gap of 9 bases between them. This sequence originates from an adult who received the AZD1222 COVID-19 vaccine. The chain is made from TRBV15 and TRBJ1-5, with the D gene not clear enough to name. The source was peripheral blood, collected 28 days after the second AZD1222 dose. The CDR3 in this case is CATSREPDYNQPQHF. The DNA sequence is TGTGCCACCAGCAGAGAGCCGGACTACAATCAGCCCCAGCATTTT.